This T cell receptor (beta chain) was recovered during a study of T-cell reconstitution after alpha-beta-depleted transplantation in children. General study points: Surviving recipient T cells and thymic progenitors accounted for the high day-60 TCRbeta diversity observed in some patients. Several hundred expanded graft clones reportedly supplied alpha-beta T cells about two months after transplant. Fresh T-cell production supplied most of the T-cell counts and diversity seen one year after transplant.

The CDR3 runs 20 residues. The V segment lost 3 bases and the J segment 0 bases; nucleotides outside the gene matches: 13. Germline V gives CDR1 SQVTM, CDR2 ANQGSEA. About this clonotype itself: Its cognate antigen is unknown.

Unique molecular identifiers were used in preparing the TCRbeta library. TCRdb ran MiXCR on the PCR reads and lists one entry per CDR3 protein. The data hold fewer than 150,000 distinct CDR3 sequences, with more than 9.5% observed a single time. The TCR was taken from a girl under three years old who had a stem cell transplant for combined immunodeficiency, so the T cells may come from the graft donor. The V call is TRBV29-1, the J call TRBJ2-4; 14 nucleotides line up with TRBD2. The material sequenced was PBMCs, mostly from graft donor cells, taken 180 days after TCRalphabeta/CD19-depleted stem cell transplant. CDR3 protein: CSVDSQTGTSGSRAKNIQYF. For the CDR3, the DNA is TGCAGCGTTGATTCGCAGACCGGGACTAGCGGGAGCAGAGCCAAAAACATTCAGTACTTC.